A selection of T cell receptor beta chains follows, all from one sample in a study of cytomegalovirus exposure and HLA in healthy donors. Sequenced by immunoSEQ multiplex PCR; TCRdb stores in-frame clones only, minus some. The sample contains over 150,000 clones, 60% to 85% of which appear only once. The sample comprised PBMCs. These receptors came from a middle-aged woman in good health and CMV-seronegative. Both conserved end residues are part of each CDR3. D genes are given only for firm matches. Part of the rows lack a size; the others show once, few, many or a class for expanded clones.

>-|TRBJ1-4|TRBV5-5|once
CASSLPGNEKLFF
TGTGCCAGCAGCTTACCAGGGAATGAAAAACTGTTTTTT
>-|TRBJ2-7|TRBV6-5|-
CASSWTDKGYEQYF
TGTGCCAGCAGTTGGACTGATAAGGGCTACGAGCAGTACTTC
>-|TRBJ1-2|TRBV5-1|-
CASSPNTYGYTF
TGCGCCAGCAGCCCCAACACCTATGGCTACACCTTC
>-|TRBJ2-7|TRBV7-2|-
CASSLVRRGYEQYF
TGTGCCAGCAGCTTAGTAAGACGGGGGTACGAGCAGTACTTC
>TRBD2|TRBJ2-3|TRBV7-8|-
CASSLAFAGATDTQYF
TGTGCCAGCAGCTTAGCCTTCGCGGGAGCCACAGATACGCAGTATTTT
>-|TRBJ1-3|TRBV10-3|few
CAISPGQSSGNTIYF
TGTGCCATCAGTCCCGGACAGAGCTCTGGAAACACCATATATTTT
>-|TRBJ1-2|TRBV2|-
CASINNRVGYGYTF
TGTGCCAGCATCAACAACAGGGTCGGCTATGGCTACACCTTC
>-|TRBJ1-1|TRBV10-3|-
CAIRWGLNTEAFF
TGTGCCATCAGGTGGGGGCTGAACACTGAAGCTTTCTTT
>-|TRBJ1-2|TRBV18|-
CASSPPDREVYYGYTF
TGTGCCAGCTCACCACCGGATAGGGAGGTATACTATGGCTACACCTTC
>TRBD1|TRBJ2-7|TRBV7-9|-
CASSPGQGAIYSYF
TGTGCCAGCAGCCCCGGACAGGGGGCCATCTATTCGTACTTC
>-|TRBJ1-1|TRBV27|-
CATLGGVGTEAFF
TGTGCCACCCTAGGGGGGGTAGGCACTGAAGCTTTCTTT
>-|TRBJ2-7|TRBV4-1|-
CASSHAFKSAYSYEQYF
TGCGCCAGCAGCCATGCATTTAAGAGCGCATACTCCTACGAGCAGTACTTC
>-|TRBJ2-3|TRBV19|-
CASTTRGFGSTDTQYF
TGTGCCAGTACCACCAGGGGTTTCGGGAGCACAGATACGCAGTATTTT
>-|TRBJ2-3|TRBV30|-
CAWSAGGTDTQYF
TGTGCCTGGAGTGCCGGGGGCACAGATACGCAGTATTTT
>-|TRBJ2-2|TRBV4-1|-
CASSQDEGWNTGELFF
TGCGCCAGCAGCCAAGACGAGGGCTGGAACACCGGGGAGCTGTTTTTT
>-|TRBJ1-2|TRBV28|-
CASSQGFAAYGYTF
TGTGCCAGCAGTCAGGGCTTCGCAGCCTATGGCTACACCTTC
>TRBD2|TRBJ2-2|TRBV6-5|few
CASSSPGRGVTGELFF
TGTGCCAGCAGTTCCCCGGGGAGGGGTGTCACCGGGGAGCTGTTTTTT
>-|TRBJ1-1|TRBV11-2|-
CASSSYGTRGTEAFF
TGTGCCAGCAGCTCCTACGGGACCCGGGGGACTGAAGCTTTCTTT
>TRBD1|TRBJ1-6|TRBV6-6|-
CASSLGQGAYNSPLHF
TGTGCCAGCAGTTTAGGACAGGGTGCCTATAATTCACCCCTCCACTTT
>TRBD1|TRBJ1-2|TRBV28|-
CASRRLDTGGYGYTF
TGTGCCAGCAGACGGTTAGATACAGGGGGCTATGGCTACACCTTC
>TRBD1|TRBJ1-5|TRBV15|once
CATIRRQGGSNQPQHF
TGTGCCACCATCAGGAGACAGGGGGGCAGCAATCAGCCCCAGCATTTT
>-|TRBJ1-1|TRBV4-2|-
CASSQGEKGREAFF
TGTGCCAGCAGCCAAGGTGAGAAGGGGAGGGAAGCTTTCTTT
>-|TRBJ2-5|TRBV5-6|-
CASSTYEQETQYF
TGTGCCAGCAGCACTTATGAGCAAGAGACCCAGTACTTC
>TRBD1|TRBJ1-2|TRBV4-1|-
CASSQDRQGAGGYTF
TGCGCCAGCAGCCAAGACCGACAGGGGGCGGGTGGCTACACCTTC
>-|TRBJ2-3|TRBV5-1|once
CASSLGRSTISTDTQYF
TGCGCCAGCAGCTTGGGCCGTTCTACTATTAGCACAGATACGCAGTATTTT
>-|TRBJ1-1|TRBV6-4|-
CASRTGNTEAFF
TGTGCCAGCAGGACAGGGAACACTGAAGCTTTCTTT
>TRBD2|TRBJ2-7|TRBV7-9|-
CASSLGGGDEQYF
TGTGCCAGCAGCTTAGGGGGGGGTGACGAGCAGTACTTC
>TRBD2|TRBJ2-2|TRBV11-3|-
CASSRVAGEHGELFF
TGTGCCAGCAGTCGGGTCGCGGGAGAGCACGGGGAGCTGTTTTTT
>TRBD1|TRBJ1-5|TRBV5-1|once
CASGQGADGNQPQHF
TGCGCCAGCGGTCAGGGGGCAGATGGCAATCAGCCCCAGCATTTT
>-|TRBJ2-1|TRBV10-3|-
CAISEGFQIDNEQFF
TGTGCCATCAGTGAGGGCTTCCAAATTGACAATGAGCAGTTCTTC
>-|TRBJ2-7|TRBV5-1|-
CASSSTTPAGLYEQYF
TGCGCCAGCAGCTCCACAACCCCGGCGGGGCTTTACGAGCAGTACTTC
>-|TRBJ2-7|TRBV6-6|-
CASSYGRTYEQYF
TGTGCCAGCAGTTACGGCAGAACCTACGAGCAGTACTTC
>TRBD1|TRBJ1-2|TRBV10-3|-
CAISERGTGPGYTF
TGTGCCATCAGTGAAAGGGGGACAGGACCTGGCTACACCTTC
>-|TRBJ1-1|TRBV21-1|-
CASSKGHTGTTEAFF
TGTGCCAGCAGCAAGGGACACACGGGGACCACTGAAGCTTTCTTT
>TRBD2|TRBJ2-1|TRBV5-6|-
CASSWRLADLLYNEQFF
TGTGCCAGCAGCTGGAGACTAGCGGACCTCTTATACAATGAGCAGTTCTTC
>-|TRBJ2-2|TRBV2|-
CASHTGFTGELFF
TGTGCCAGTCATACAGGTTTTACCGGGGAGCTGTTTTTT
>-|TRBJ1-1|TRBV11-1|-
CASNNQGLNTEAFF
TGTGCCAGCAACAACCAGGGGCTGAACACTGAAGCTTTCTTT
>-|TRBJ2-7|TRBV4-1|-
CASSQVGFSYEQYF
TGCGCCAGCAGCCAAGTCGGTTTTTCCTACGAGCAGTACTTC
>-|TRBJ1-2|TRBV4-1|-
CASSQVPGTPNANYGYTF
TGCGCCAGCAGCCAAGTCCCCGGGACACCAAATGCTAACTATGGCTACACCTTC
>TRBD1|TRBJ2-2|TRBV5-1|-
CASSGDRGYTGELFF
TGCGCCAGCAGTGGGGACAGGGGTTACACCGGGGAGCTGTTTTTT
>TRBD2|TRBJ2-3|TRBV5-1|once
CASSLVPSLAGGYTTDTQYF
TGCGCCAGCAGCTTGGTACCTTCACTAGCGGGGGGCTACACTACAGATACGCAGTATTTT
>-|TRBJ2-7|TRBV9|-
CASSVGWRGYEQYF
TGTGCCAGCAGCGTAGGGTGGCGAGGTTACGAGCAGTACTTC